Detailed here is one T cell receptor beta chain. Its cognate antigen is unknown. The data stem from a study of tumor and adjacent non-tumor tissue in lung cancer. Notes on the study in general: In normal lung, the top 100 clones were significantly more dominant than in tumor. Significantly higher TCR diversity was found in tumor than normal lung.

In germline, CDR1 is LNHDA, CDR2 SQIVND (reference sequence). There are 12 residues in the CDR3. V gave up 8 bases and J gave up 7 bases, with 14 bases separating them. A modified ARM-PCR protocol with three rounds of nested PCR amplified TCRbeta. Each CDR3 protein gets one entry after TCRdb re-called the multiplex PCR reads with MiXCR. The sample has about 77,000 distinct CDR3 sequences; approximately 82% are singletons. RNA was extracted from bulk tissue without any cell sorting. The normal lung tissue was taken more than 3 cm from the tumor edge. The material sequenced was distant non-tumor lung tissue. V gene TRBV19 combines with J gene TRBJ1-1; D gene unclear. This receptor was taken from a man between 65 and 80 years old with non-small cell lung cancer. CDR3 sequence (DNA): TGTGCCAGTGGACTTAAGGGCCTTGAAGCTTTCTTT. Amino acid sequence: CASGLKGLEAFF.